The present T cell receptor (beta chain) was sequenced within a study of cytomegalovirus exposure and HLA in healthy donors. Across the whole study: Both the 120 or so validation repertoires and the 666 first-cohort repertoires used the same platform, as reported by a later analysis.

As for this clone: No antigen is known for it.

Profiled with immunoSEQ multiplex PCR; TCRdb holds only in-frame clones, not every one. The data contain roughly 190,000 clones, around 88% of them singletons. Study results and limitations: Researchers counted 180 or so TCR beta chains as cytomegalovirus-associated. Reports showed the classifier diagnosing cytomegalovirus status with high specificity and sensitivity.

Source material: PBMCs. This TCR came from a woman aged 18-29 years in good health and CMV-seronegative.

As DNA, the CDR3 is TGTGCCAGCAGCTCTTCAACAGGACTAGCGGGGGTTTACGAGCAGTACTTC. Translated: CASSSSTGLAGVYEQYF. The V gene is TRBV11-3, the J gene TRBJ2-7; 13 positions match TRBD2. The V and J ends lost 4 bases and 4 bases, in that order; junction bases with no gene match: 10. The germline V gene has CDR1 SGHNT and CDR2 YENEEA. This CDR3 region has 17 residues.